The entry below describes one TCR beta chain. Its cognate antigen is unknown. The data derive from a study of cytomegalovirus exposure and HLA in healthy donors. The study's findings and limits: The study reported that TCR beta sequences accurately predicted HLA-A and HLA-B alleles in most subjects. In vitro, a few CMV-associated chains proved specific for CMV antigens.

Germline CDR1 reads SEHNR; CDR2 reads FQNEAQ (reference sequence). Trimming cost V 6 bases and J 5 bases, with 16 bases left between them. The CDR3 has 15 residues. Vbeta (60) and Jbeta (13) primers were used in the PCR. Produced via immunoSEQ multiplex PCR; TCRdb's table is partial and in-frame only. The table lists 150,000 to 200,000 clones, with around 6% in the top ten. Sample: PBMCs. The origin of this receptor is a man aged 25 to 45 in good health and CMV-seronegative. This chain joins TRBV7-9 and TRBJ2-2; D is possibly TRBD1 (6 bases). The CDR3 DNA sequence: TGTGCCAGCAGTCAGAAACAGGGATGGACCGGGGAGCTGTTTTTT. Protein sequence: CASSQKQGWTGELFF.